Following are 14 T cell receptor beta chains from one sample sequenced in a study of CD8+ T cells in alopecia areata. RNA was isolated and reverse transcribed to cDNA, the sequencing template. Produced via immunoSEQ multiplex PCR; TCRdb's table is partial and in-frame only. The sample has about 110,000 clones; around 59% are singletons. Sequenced: CD8+ T cells sorted from blood. The receptors were sampled from a human donor in good health.

The chain joins TRBV7-8 to TRBJ1-5, with D possibly being TRBD1 (6 bases). The CDR3 has 14 residues. The V gene lost 4 bases and the J gene lost 1 base, with 8 bases spanning the gap. Germline CDR1 SGHVS, CDR2 FQNEAQ. In nucleotides, the CDR3 is TGTGCCAGCAGCTGGGGGGCCAGCAATCAGCCCCAGCATTTT. Translated, it gives CASSWGASNQPQHF. The full variable domain, in which reference TRBV7-8 and TRBJ1-5 provide the parts outside the CDR3, is GAGVSQSPRYKVAKRGQDVALRCDPISGHVSLFWYQQALGQGPEFLTYFQNEAQLDKSGLPSDRFFAERPEGSVSTLKIQRTQQEDSAVYLCASSWGASNQPQHFGDGTRLSIL.

As regards this clone: In this CDR3 the conserved last residue, phenylalanine or tryptophan, is missing, so a read error is likely. The rearrangement joins TRBV5-6 to TRBJ2-3; unclear D gene. CDR1 and CDR2 from the germline V gene are SGHDT and YYEEEE. V was trimmed by 1 base and J by 2 bases, leaving 5 bases between them. This CDR3 contains 13 residues. The DNA of the CDR3 is TGTGCCAGCAGCTTGTTGTACACAGATACGCAGTATCTT. Encoded protein: CASSLLYTDTQYL.

The chain employs TRBV4-3 and TRBJ2-7, with D tentatively TRBD2 (5 bases). The CDR3 length is 15 residues. Per germline, CDR1 LGHNA and CDR2 YSLEER. The V end lost 0 bases, the J end lost 2 bases, and 11 bases lay between the germline ends. CDR3 sequence reads: CASSQDRLAPYEQYF. The CDR3 coding sequence is TGCGCCAGCAGCCAAGATCGTCTAGCCCCCTACGAGCAGTACTTC.

This clone has a count of ten or more. The chain recombines TRBV4-2 with TRBJ2-2, with 8 bases matching TRBD1. Germline V gene sequence: CDR1 LGHNA, CDR2 YNFKEQ. The CDR3 is 15 residues long. The ends lost 4 bases at V and 1 base at J; junction bases unmatched: 2. Here the CDR3 reads CASSPTGENTGELFF. CDR3 bases: TGTGCCAGCAGCCCGACAGGGGAGAACACCGGGGAGCTGTTTTTT.

There are a few counts of this clone. The chain is built from TRBV10-3 and TRBJ2-5; 7 bases map to TRBD1. After removal of 3 bases from V and 4 bases from J, the junction contained 11 bases not matched to a gene. The CDR3 is 16 residues long. Germline values: CDR1 ENHRY, CDR2 SYGVKD. CDR3 nucleotides: TGTGCCATCAGTGATTACAGGGGCGCCGTAGGAGAGACCCAGTACTTC. Amino acid sequence: CAISDYRGAVGETQYF.

This chain connects TRBV28 to TRBJ1-2, with 9 nucleotides matching TRBD1. Germline V gives CDR1 MDHEN, CDR2 SYDVKM. The CDR3 is 14 amino acids. Trimming removed 2 bases from V and 8 bases from J; junction bases left unmatched: 6. The CDR3, as DNA: TGTGCCAGCAGTTTAGTGGGGACAGGGAACGGCTACACCTTC. Protein product: CASSLVGTGNGYTF.

In this sample, this clone turned up a few times. The rearrangement links TRBV27 to TRBJ2-7, with D uncertain. CDR3 length: 15 residues. Germline lookup yields CDR1 MNHEY and CDR2 SMNVEV (reference sequence). V was shortened by 3 bases and J by 7 bases, with 19 bases between the two germline ends. The CDR3 loop reads CASSLAGLQPGEQYF. In DNA form, the CDR3 reads TGTGCCAGCAGTTTGGCAGGCCTCCAACCTGGGGAGCAGTACTTC.

The chain joins TRBV7-8 to TRBJ2-5, with TRBD2 identical over 10 bases. CDR3 length: 17 residues. Germline CDR1 is SGHVS and CDR2 is FQNEAQ. V lost 1 base to trimming and J lost 3 bases; unmatched junction nucleotides: 8. Written as DNA, the CDR3 is TGTGCCAGCAGCTTAGTTGCTAGCGGGGGCCCCAAAGAGACCCAGTACTTC. It encodes CASSLVASGGPKETQYF.

This clone turned up a few times. The V call is TRBV28, the J call TRBJ1-2; 9 bases match TRBD1. The CDR3 contains 15 residues. Germline values: CDR1 MDHEN, CDR2 SYDVKM. Losses at the gene ends were 4 bases for V and 4 bases for J; bases not matched to a gene: 7. In DNA form, the CDR3 reads TGTGCCAGCAGTTCCGGGACAGGGACCAGCTATGGCTACACCTTC. This encodes CASSSGTGTSYGYTF.

This rearrangement joins TRBV10-3 to TRBJ2-7; a weak D match, TRBD1 (6 bases). This CDR3 region has 15 residues. Trimming took off 6 bases at V and 4 bases at J, with 19 bases between the two ends. CDR1 is ENHRY, CDR2 SYGVKD, per germline. The DNA for the CDR3 is TGTGCCATCAGCAAGCCGGGACATGGGGGTTACGAGCAGTACTTC. Amino acids: CAISKPGHGGYEQYF.

A few counts support this clone. This chain uses TRBV28 with TRBJ1-2, with 9 bases identical to TRBD1. In germline, CDR1 is MDHEN, CDR2 SYDVKM. The CDR3 has 16 residues. CDR3: CAGSPGQGEANYGYTF. The CDR3 DNA follows: TGTGCAGGCTCCCCGGGACAGGGAGAAGCTAACTATGGCTACACCTTC.

The DNA for the CDR3 is TGTGCCAGCAGTTACTCGACGGGGTACGAGCAGTACTTC. It encodes CASSYSTGYEQYF. This chain links TRBV6-6 with TRBJ2-7; D might be TRBD2 (5 bases). From germline, CDR1 is MNHNY and CDR2 SVGAGI (reference sequence). Between the trimmed V and J ends, which lost 0 bases and 4 bases, there was a span of 7 bases. The CDR3 runs to 13 residues.

This clone came up a few times. The chain recombines TRBV11-2 with TRBJ2-5, with 7 bases fitting TRBD2. Per the germline V gene, CDR1 is SGHAT and CDR2 is FQNNGV. Trimming removed 11 bases from V and 5 bases from J; junction bases left unmatched: 11. The CDR3 is 13 amino acids. CDR3 amino acids: CAQLGGDLETQYF. In DNA form, the CDR3 reads TGTGCCCAACTTGGGGGGGATTTGGAGACCCAGTACTTC.

The chain links TRBV28 to TRBJ2-7; 7 nucleotides agree with TRBD2. The length of the CDR3 is 14 residues. Germline loops: CDR1 MDHEN, CDR2 SYDVKM. V lost 2 bases, J lost 2 bases, and 3 bases stayed unmatched. CDR3 coding DNA: TGTGCCAGCAGTTTACTAGCGGCACCCTACGAGCAGTACTTC. Translating gives CASSLLAAPYEQYF.